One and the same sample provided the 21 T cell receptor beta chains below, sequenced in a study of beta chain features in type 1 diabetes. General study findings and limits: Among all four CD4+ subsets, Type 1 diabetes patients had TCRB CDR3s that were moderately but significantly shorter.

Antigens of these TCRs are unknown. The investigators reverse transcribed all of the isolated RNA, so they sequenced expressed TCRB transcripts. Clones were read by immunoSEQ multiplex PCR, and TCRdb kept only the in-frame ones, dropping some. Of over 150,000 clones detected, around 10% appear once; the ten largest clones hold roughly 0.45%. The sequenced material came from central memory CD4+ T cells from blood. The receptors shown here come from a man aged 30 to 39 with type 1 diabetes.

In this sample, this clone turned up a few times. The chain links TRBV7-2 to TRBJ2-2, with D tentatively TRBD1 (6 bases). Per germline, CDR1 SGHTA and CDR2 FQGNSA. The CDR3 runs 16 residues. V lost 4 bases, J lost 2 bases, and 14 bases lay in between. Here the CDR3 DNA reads TGTGCCAGCAGCTCACAAGGGGGACATAACACCGGGGAGCTGTTTTTT. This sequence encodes CASSSQGGHNTGELFF.

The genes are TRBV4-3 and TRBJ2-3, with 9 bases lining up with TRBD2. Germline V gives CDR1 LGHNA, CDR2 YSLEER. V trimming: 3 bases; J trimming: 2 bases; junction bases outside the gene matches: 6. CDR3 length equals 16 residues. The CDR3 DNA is TGCGCCAGCAGCCAGGTAGCGGGAGTGGACACAGATACGCAGTATTTT. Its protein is CASSQVAGVDTDTQYF.

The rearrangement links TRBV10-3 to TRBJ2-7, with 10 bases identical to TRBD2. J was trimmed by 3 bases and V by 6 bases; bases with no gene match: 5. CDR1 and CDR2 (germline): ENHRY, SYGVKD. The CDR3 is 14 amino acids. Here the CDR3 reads CAIRQPSGSYEQYF. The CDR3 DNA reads TGTGCCATCAGGCAACCTAGCGGGAGCTACGAGCAGTACTTC.

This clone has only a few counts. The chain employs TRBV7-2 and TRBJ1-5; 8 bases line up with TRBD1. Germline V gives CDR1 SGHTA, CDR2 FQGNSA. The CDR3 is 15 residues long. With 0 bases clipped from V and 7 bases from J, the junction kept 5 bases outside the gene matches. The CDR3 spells CASSLAGTGEQPQHF. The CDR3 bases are TGTGCCAGCAGCTTAGCTGGGACAGGTGAACAGCCCCAGCATTTT.

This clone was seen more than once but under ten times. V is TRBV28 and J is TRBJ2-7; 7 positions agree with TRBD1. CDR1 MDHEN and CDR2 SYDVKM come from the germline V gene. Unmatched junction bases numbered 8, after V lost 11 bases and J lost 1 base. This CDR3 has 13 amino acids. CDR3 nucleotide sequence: TGTGCCGTCCGGGACAGAGAATCCTACGAGCAGTACTTC. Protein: CAVRDRESYEQYF.

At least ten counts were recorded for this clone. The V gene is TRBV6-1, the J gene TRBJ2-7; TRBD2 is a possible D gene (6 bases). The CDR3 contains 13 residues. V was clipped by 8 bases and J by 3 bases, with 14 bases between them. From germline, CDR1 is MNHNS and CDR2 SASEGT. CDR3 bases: TGTGCCAGCGGTAGCGGAATTAACTACGAGCAGTACTTC. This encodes CASGSGINYEQYF.

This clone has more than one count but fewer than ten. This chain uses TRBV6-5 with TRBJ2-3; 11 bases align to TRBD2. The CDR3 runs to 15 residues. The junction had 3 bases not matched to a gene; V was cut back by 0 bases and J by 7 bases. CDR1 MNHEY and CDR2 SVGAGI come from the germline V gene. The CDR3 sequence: CASSYSGTSGYTQYF. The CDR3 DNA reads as TGTGCCAGCAGTTACTCTGGGACTAGCGGATATACGCAGTATTTT.

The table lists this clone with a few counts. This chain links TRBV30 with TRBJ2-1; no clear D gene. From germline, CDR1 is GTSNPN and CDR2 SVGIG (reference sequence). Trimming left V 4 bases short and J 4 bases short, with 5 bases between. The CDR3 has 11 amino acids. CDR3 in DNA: TGTGCCTGGAACTTTTACAATGAGCAGTTCTTC. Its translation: CAWNFYNEQFF.

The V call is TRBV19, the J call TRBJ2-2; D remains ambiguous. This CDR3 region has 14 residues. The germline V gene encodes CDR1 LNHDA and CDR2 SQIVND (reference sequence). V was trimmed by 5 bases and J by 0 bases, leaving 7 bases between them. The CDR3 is CASSSVSNTGELFF. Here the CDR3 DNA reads TGTGCCAGTAGTTCTGTCTCGAACACCGGGGAGCTGTTTTTT.

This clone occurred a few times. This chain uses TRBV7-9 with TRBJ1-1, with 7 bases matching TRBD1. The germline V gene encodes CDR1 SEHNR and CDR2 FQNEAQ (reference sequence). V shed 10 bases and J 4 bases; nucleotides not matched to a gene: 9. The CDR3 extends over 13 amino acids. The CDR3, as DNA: TGTGCCATCACAGGGGCCAAAGGCACTGAAGCTTTCTTT. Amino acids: CAITGAKGTEAFF.

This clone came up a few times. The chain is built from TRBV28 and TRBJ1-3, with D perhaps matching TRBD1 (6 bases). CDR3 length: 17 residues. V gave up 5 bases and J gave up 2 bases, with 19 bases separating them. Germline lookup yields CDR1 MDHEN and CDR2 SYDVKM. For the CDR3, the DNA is TGTGCCAGCAGTATCCCCCGGCGGACAGTAGCTGGAAACACCATATATTTT. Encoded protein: CASSIPRRTVAGNTIYF.

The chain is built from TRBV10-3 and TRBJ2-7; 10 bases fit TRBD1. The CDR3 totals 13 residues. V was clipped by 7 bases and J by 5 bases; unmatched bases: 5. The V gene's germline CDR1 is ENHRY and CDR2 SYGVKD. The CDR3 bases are TGTGCCATCAATTTGGACAGGGGGAACGAGCAGTACTTC. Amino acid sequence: CAINLDRGNEQYF.

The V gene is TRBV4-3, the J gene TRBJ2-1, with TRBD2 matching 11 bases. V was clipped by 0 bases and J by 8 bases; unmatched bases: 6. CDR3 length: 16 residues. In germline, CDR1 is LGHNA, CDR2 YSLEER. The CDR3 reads CASSQDSTSGRDEQFF. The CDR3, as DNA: TGCGCCAGCAGCCAAGATTCAACTAGCGGGAGAGATGAGCAGTTCTTC.

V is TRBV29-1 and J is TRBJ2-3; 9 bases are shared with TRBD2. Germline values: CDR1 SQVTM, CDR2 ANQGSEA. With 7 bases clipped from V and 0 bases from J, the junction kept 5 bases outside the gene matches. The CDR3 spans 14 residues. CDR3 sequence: CSGSSGSSTDTQYF. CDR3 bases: TGCAGCGGGAGTAGCGGGAGCAGCACAGATACGCAGTATTTT.

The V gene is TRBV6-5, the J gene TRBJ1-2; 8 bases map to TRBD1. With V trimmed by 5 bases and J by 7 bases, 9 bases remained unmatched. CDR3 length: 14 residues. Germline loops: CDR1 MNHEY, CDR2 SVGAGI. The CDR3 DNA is TGTGCCAGCAGTCCCGGGACAGGCTACTCTGGCTACACCTTC. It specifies CASSPGTGYSGYTF.

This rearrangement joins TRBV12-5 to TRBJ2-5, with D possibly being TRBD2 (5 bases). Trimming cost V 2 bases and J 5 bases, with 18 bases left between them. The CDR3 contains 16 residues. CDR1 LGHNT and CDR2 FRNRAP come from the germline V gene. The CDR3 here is CASGLSPGTALETQYF. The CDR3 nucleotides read TGTGCTAGTGGTTTGTCCCCGGGAACCGCCTTGGAGACCCAGTACTTC.

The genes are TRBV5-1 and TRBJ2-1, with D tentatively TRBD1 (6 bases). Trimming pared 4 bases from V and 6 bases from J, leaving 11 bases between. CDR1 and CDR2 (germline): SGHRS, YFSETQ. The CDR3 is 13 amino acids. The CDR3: CASSPNRVNEQFF. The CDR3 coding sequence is TGCGCCAGCAGCCCTAACAGGGTCAATGAGCAGTTCTTC.

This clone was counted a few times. The CDR3 sequence: CASSFGGGTSGYNEQFF. CDR3 nucleotides: TGTGCCAGCAGCTTTGGGGGAGGGACTAGCGGCTACAATGAGCAGTTCTTC. The chain recombines TRBV5-4 with TRBJ2-1; 11 nucleotides line up with TRBD2. CDR1 and CDR2 from the germline V gene are SGHNT and YYREEE (reference sequence). This CDR3 is built from 17 residues. Losses at the gene ends were 2 bases for V and 3 bases for J; bases not matched to a gene: 7.

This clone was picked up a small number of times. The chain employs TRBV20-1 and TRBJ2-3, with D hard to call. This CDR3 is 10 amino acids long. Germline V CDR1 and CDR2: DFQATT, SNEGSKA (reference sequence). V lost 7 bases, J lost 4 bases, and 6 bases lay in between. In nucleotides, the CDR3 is TGCAGTGTTGCGGCAGATACGCAGTATTTT. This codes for CSVAADTQYF.

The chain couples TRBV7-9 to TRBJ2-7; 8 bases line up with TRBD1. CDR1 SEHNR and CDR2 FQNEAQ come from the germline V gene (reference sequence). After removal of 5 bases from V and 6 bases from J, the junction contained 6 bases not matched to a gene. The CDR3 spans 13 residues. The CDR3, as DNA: TGTGCCAGCAGCCGAGGACAGGGAGTCGAGCAGTACTTC. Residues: CASSRGQGVEQYF.

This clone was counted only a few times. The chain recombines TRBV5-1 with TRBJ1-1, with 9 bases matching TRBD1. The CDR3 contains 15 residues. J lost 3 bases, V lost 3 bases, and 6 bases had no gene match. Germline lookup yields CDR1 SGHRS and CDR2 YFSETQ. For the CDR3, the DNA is TGCGCCAGCAGCTCACCACAGGGGGCGTACACTGAAGCTTTCTTT. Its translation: CASSSPQGAYTEAFF.